Shown below are 22 T cell receptor beta chains from a single sample sequenced in a study of cytomegalovirus exposure and HLA in healthy donors. In the PCR, 60 Vbeta and 13 Jbeta primers were used. Sequencing used immunoSEQ multiplex PCR; TCRdb keeps in-frame clones, though not all of them. The sample yields some 130,000 clones, 75% to 85% seen once. Sequencing was carried out using PBMCs. These TCRs come from a middle-aged woman in good health and CMV-seronegative.

There are a few counts of this clone. The rearrangement joins TRBV6-6 to TRBJ1-3; D gene ambiguous. V lost 7 bases, J lost 3 bases, and 4 bases lay in between. This CDR3 comprises 11 residues. Germline-derived CDR1 and CDR2 are MNHNY and SVGAGI (reference sequence). The chain's CDR3 is CASNNGNTIYF. The CDR3 DNA sequence: TGTGCCAGCAACAATGGAAACACCATATATTTT.

This clone came up once. CDR3 nucleotide sequence: TGCGCCAGCAGCTGGAGCGGGGGGGGGAATGAGCAGTTCTTC. Its protein is CASSWSGGGNEQFF. The V and J genes are TRBV5-1 and TRBJ2-1, with 10 bases lining up with TRBD2. This CDR3 has 14 amino acids. V dropped 3 bases and J dropped 7; count of bases not matched to a gene: 4. Germline V lookup: CDR1 SGHRS, CDR2 YFSETQ.

The chain carries TRBV27 and TRBJ1-6, with D unclear. The CDR3 is 14 residues long. Germline-derived CDR1 and CDR2 are MNHEY and SMNVEV (reference sequence). Trimming removed 2 bases at V and 7 bases at J, with 9 bases between. This chain's CDR3 is CASSLGGFNSPLHF. In DNA, the CDR3 is TGTGCCAGCAGTTTAGGAGGCTTCAATTCACCCCTCCACTTT.

This clone has a single count. This chain uses TRBV4-2 with TRBJ1-2, with no clear D. The germline V gene encodes CDR1 LGHNA and CDR2 YNFKEQ. With 0 bases removed from V and 7 bases from J, the gap between germline ends came to 18 bases. This CDR3 region has 16 residues. The CDR3 here is CASSQETADGWAGYTF. The DNA of the CDR3 is TGTGCCAGCAGCCAAGAGACGGCCGATGGGTGGGCTGGCTACACCTTC.

The chain is built from TRBV4-3 and TRBJ1-3, with D uncertain. Germline CDR1 LGHNA, CDR2 YSLEER. V gave up 0 bases and J gave up 0 bases, with 9 bases separating them. The CDR3 runs 16 residues. DNA of the CDR3: TGCGCCAGCAGCCAAGAGTACTTCCCCTCTGGAAACACCATATATTTT. The encoded protein is CASSQEYFPSGNTIYF.

CDR3 nucleotides: TGTGCCAGCAGCAACCGGGACAGGGCCCTGTCAAGGGACCAGTACTTC. It encodes CASSNRDRALSRDQYF. The chain joins TRBV21-1 to TRBJ2-5; the table calls TRBD1, which could not be checked here. TRBV21-1 has pseudogene status. The CDR3 runs 16 residues.

V is TRBV7-6 and J is TRBJ1-1; D is possibly TRBD1 (5 bases). The V gene's germline CDR1 is SGHVS and CDR2 FNYEAQ. The CDR3 runs to 13 residues. Trimming pared 0 bases from V and 8 bases from J, leaving 10 bases between. CDR3 coding DNA: TGTGCCAGCAGCTTAGCTGGGCCAGGGGAAGCTTTCTTT. It is translated as CASSLAGPGEAFF.

Details on this clone: A junction boundary mismatches the germline segment, possibly from a read error. The chain links TRBV12-5 to TRBJ1-5; 8 nucleotides align to TRBD1. Germline-derived CDR1 and CDR2 are LGHNT and FRNRAP. The CDR3 covers 17 residues. Here the CDR3 DNA reads TGTGCTAGTGGTTTGGATCCCCCACCAGGGGGCAATCAGCCCCAGCGTTTT. It is translated as CASGLDPPPGGNQPQRF.

The chain combines TRBV4-3 with TRBJ2-7; 13 bases are shared with TRBD2. CDR3 length: 16 amino acids. In germline, CDR1 is LGHNA, CDR2 YSLEER. V shed 4 bases and J 2 bases; nucleotides not matched to a gene: 5. The CDR3 loop is CASSLGLAGATYEQYF. The CDR3 DNA is TGCGCCAGCAGCCTAGGACTAGCGGGAGCGACCTACGAGCAGTACTTC.

The chain couples TRBV5-1 to TRBJ1-3, with D possibly matching TRBD1 (5 bases). The CDR3 totals 15 residues. The V end was cut by 0 bases, the J end by 0 bases, with 7 bases between. Germline V gives CDR1 SGHRS, CDR2 YFSETQ. CDR3 in DNA: TGCGCCAGCAGCTTGGCGCAGGGCTCTGGAAACACCATATATTTT. Translating it yields CASSLAQGSGNTIYF.

The sample holds one count of this clone. This sequence joins TRBV4-2 and TRBJ1-2, with TRBD1 matching 9 bases. CDR3 length equals 13 residues. The trim removed 1 base at V and 6 bases at J, leaving 0 bases unmatched. The germline CDR1 and CDR2 sequences are LGHNA and YNFKEQ. The CDR3 DNA reads as TGTGCCAGCAGCCAAGGGACAGGGGATGGCTACACCTTC. This encodes CASSQGTGDGYTF.

The genes are TRBV6-4 and TRBJ2-1; 10 bases are shared with TRBD2. Germline lookup yields CDR1 MRHNA and CDR2 SNTAGT. The CDR3 has 15 amino acids. Losses at the gene ends were 2 bases for V and 2 bases for J; bases not matched to a gene: 0. In DNA, the CDR3 is TGTGCCAGCAGTGACAGCGGGGGGGCCTACAATGAGCAGTTCTTC. This translates into CASSDSGGAYNEQFF.

In its sample, this clone was seen once. This sequence joins TRBV28 and TRBJ1-2; no reliable D call. The CDR3 loop spans 13 amino acids. Germline V gene sequence: CDR1 MDHEN, CDR2 SYDVKM. Trimming removed 6 bases from V and 6 bases from J, with 14 bases in between. CDR3: CASSPQYTHGYTF. CDR3 nucleotide sequence: TGTGCCAGCAGCCCTCAGTACACCCATGGCTACACCTTC.

This clone was recorded only once. V gene TRBV4-1 combines with J gene TRBJ2-3; 8 positions agree with TRBD2. V shed 0 bases and J 9 bases; nucleotides not matched to a gene: 17. CDR1 is MGHRA and CDR2 is YSYEKL in the germline V gene. The CDR3 spans 18 residues. This chain's CDR3 is CASSQDNSYSSGGRTQYF. For the CDR3, the DNA is TGCGCCAGCAGCCAAGACAACTCCTACTCGTCGGGGGGGAGAACGCAGTATTTT.

Only one count was recorded for this clone. CDR3 protein: CASSLASRGNTIYF. Here the CDR3 DNA reads TGTGCCAGCAGCTTAGCGTCCCGTGGAAACACCATATATTTT. The chain joins TRBV7-9 to TRBJ1-3; D uncertain. From germline, CDR1 is SEHNR and CDR2 FQNEAQ (reference sequence). The CDR3 is 14 amino acids. Trimming shortened V by 0 bases and J by 3 bases, and 6 bases separated the two germline ends.

The V and J genes are TRBV10-3 and TRBJ2-7; 7 positions agree with TRBD2. The CDR3 is made up of 14 amino acids. Trimming cost V 10 bases and J 1 base; bases outside gene matches: 10. Germline CDR1 is ENHRY and CDR2 is SYGVKD. The CDR3 bases are TGTGCCACCCTCCCGGGGGGAGGGTCCTACGAGCAGTACTTC. It translates to CATLPGGGSYEQYF.

The chain combines TRBV19 with TRBJ2-1, with D unclear. In germline, CDR1 is LNHDA, CDR2 SQIVND (reference sequence). Trimming removed 10 bases at V and 0 bases at J, with 10 bases between. This CDR3 is built from 13 residues. The CDR3 coding sequence is TGTGCCACCGAGGCGAACTCCTACAATGAGCAGTTCTTC. This translates into CATEANSYNEQFF.

This clone showed up just a few times. The V and J genes are TRBV9 and TRBJ2-1; 8 bases agree with TRBD2. The V gene end was trimmed by 3 bases and the J gene end by 9 bases; junction bases not matched to a gene: 11. CDR3 length equals 15 residues. CDR1 is SGDLS and CDR2 is YYNGEE in the germline V gene. The CDR3 is CASSDGGGLFSEQFF. The CDR3, as DNA: TGTGCCAGCAGCGACGGCGGGGGGCTCTTCAGTGAGCAGTTCTTC.

J is TRBJ2-3 and V is TRBV6-5, with D possibly being TRBD1 (6 bases). From germline, CDR1 is MNHEY and CDR2 SVGAGI. The CDR3 has 14 residues. Trimming removed 1 base at V and 2 bases at J, with 7 bases between. The CDR3 loop is CASSYLGATDTQYF. The CDR3, as DNA: TGTGCCAGCAGTTACTTGGGGGCCACAGATACGCAGTATTTT.

The genes are TRBV19 and TRBJ2-5; no firm D call. This CDR3 region has 15 residues. Looked up from germline, CDR1 is LNHDA and CDR2 is SQIVND (reference sequence). Deletions cut 1 base from V and 2 bases from J, with 11 bases between. CDR3 region: CASSIGTVQQETQYF. The CDR3 nucleotides are TGTGCCAGTAGTATAGGTACAGTCCAACAAGAGACCCAGTACTTC. Full variable domain (missing parts from reference TRBV19 and TRBJ2-5): DGGITQSPKYLFRKEGQNVTLSCEQNLNHDAMYWYRQDPGQGLRLIYYSQIVNDFQKGDIAEGYSVSREKKESFPLTVTSAQKNPTAFYLCASSIGTVQQETQYFGPGTRLLVL.

This rearrangement joins TRBV7-2 to TRBJ2-5; maybe TRBD1 (6 bases). This CDR3 is 13 amino acids long. Trimming took off 1 base at V and 4 bases at J, with 7 bases between the two ends. Per the germline V gene, CDR1 is SGHTA and CDR2 is FQGNSA. CDR3 DNA: TGTGCCAGCAGCTTAGTAGGGGGAGAGACCCAGTACTTC. Encoded protein: CASSLVGGETQYF.

The V gene is TRBV29-1, the J gene TRBJ1-1; TRBD1 matches 7 bases. Losses at the gene ends were 6 bases for V and 3 bases for J; bases not matched to a gene: 7. CDR1 and CDR2 from the germline V gene are SQVTM and ANQGSEA. The CDR3 sequence is 13 residues long. In DNA form, the CDR3 reads TGCAGCGTCCACAGGGGTGGAGACACTGAAGCTTTCTTT. It encodes CSVHRGGDTEAFF.